The T cell receptor (beta chain) described here comes from a study of blood T cell repertoires in COVID-19. As for the study in general: COVID-19 samples, acute and convalescent, were from the United States, Italy and Spain. T cells, B-cell-depleted T cells, or PBMCs supplied cDNA or gDNA.

Original handling: Estimation of nucleated cell counts was performed using reference gene primer amplification. Profiling relied on immunoSEQ multiplex PCR, and the TCRdb table lists in-frame clones only, not all of them. V and J calls and clone size follow that table, whereas D and trimming were derived from the DNA. Here the sample spans 90,000 to 120,000 clones, about 75% being singletons. The CDR3 loop spans 15 amino acids. Trimming took 5 bases from V and 6 from J; bases not matched to a gene: 8. Germline CDR1 and CDR2: MNHEY and SMNVEV (reference sequence). Input material: peripheral blood. The V and J genes are TRBV27 and TRBJ1-3, with TRBD1 identical over 9 bases. This clonotype was obtained from a man older than 75 with acute or convalescent COVID-19. Here the CDR3 DNA reads TGTGCCAGCAGTCCCCGAGACAGGGGGGCAAACACCATATATTTT. This encodes CASSPRDRGANTIYF.